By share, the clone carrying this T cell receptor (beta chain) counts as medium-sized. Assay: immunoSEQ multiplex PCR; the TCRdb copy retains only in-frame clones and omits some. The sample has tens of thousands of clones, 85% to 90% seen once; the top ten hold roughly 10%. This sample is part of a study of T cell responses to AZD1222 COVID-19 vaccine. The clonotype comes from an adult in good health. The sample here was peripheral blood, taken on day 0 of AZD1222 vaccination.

CDR3 sequence: CASSLTSGSGFYEQYF. CDR3 in DNA: TGTGCCAGCAGTTTAACCAGCGGGAGCGGGTTCTACGAGCAGTACTTC. J is TRBJ2-7 and V is TRBV27; 8 nucleotides match TRBD2. The CDR3 runs to 16 residues. Germline V gene sequence: CDR1 MNHEY, CDR2 SMNVEV (reference sequence). With 2 bases clipped from V and 3 bases from J, the junction kept 9 bases outside the gene matches.